The rows below give T cell receptor beta chains drawn from one sample of a study of control samples from healthy donors and cancer patients. Assay: immunoSEQ multiplex PCR; the TCRdb copy retains only in-frame clones and omits some. Seen here are about 110,000 clones, 75% to 90% observed once, and the top ten hold about 16%. Source material: blood. These receptors came from a woman aged 45-59 years in good health. CDR3s include the opening cysteine and the closing phenylalanine or tryptophan. The D gene is left open where the match is weak. Not every row has a clone size; where given, it reads once, few, many or a size class.

clone_size d_call j_call v_call cdr3_aa cdr3_nt
- - TRBJ1-4 TRBV24-1 CATRGGPNEKLFF TGTGCCACCAGAGGGGGTCCCAATGAAAAACTGTTTTTT
few - TRBJ1-1 TRBV30 CAWIGAVEAFF TGTGCCTGGATCGGGGCCGTTGAAGCTTTCTTT
once - TRBJ2-3 TRBV3-1/TRBV3-2 CASIGPGAQYF TGTGCCAGCATCGGCCCCGGGGCGCAGTATTTT
- TRBD1 TRBJ2-2 TRBV7-9 CASSRDRDTGELFF TGTGCCAGCAGCCGGGACAGGGACACCGGGGAGCTGTTTTTT
- TRBD2 TRBJ2-5 TRBV19 CASSMGSSGRRGRTQYF TGTGCCAGTAGTATGGGGTCTAGCGGGAGGCGTGGGCGGACCCAGTACTTC
few - TRBJ1-3 TRBV5-1 CASSPTEVGNTIYF TGCGCCAGCAGCCCGACAGAAGTTGGAAACACCATATATTTT
- TRBD1 TRBJ2-4 TRBV15 CATSYIDRVNIQYF TGTGCCACCAGTTATATAGACAGGGTAAACATTCAGTACTTC
- - TRBJ2-7 TRBV10-1 CASSEVRVGEQYF TGCGCCAGCAGTGAGGTGCGGGTCGGCGAGCAGTACTTC
- - TRBJ1-5 TRBV4-3 CASSQGQANQPQHF TGCGCCAGCAGCCAGGGACAAGCGAATCAGCCCCAGCATTTT
- - TRBJ1-6 TRBV5-1 CASSIGTLTLNRNSPLHF TGCGCCAGCAGCATAGGGACTCTCACTCTCAACCGTAATTCACCCCTCCACTTT
- TRBD1 TRBJ2-7 TRBV6-5 CASRGGTGSSYEQYF TGTGCCAGCAGGGGGGGGACAGGGAGCTCCTACGAGCAGTACTTC
- TRBD2 TRBJ2-3 TRBV7-8 CASSLPTSGGTDTQYF TGTGCCAGCAGCCTACCGACTAGCGGGGGCACAGATACGCAGTATTTT
many TRBD1 TRBJ1-2 TRBV18 CASSPDRVSGYTF TGTGCCAGCTCCCCGGACAGGGTTTCGGGCTACACCTTC
- TRBD1 TRBJ2-1 TRBV3-1/TRBV3-2 CASRSTGVSYNEQFF TGTGCCAGCCGGTCGACAGGGGTGTCCTACAATGAGCAGTTCTTC
- - TRBJ2-3 TRBV4-1 CASSQSLSGQGDTDTQYF TGCGCCAGCAGCCAGTCTCTCTCTGGCCAGGGTGACACAGATACGCAGTATTTT
- TRBD2 TRBJ2-3 TRBV7-2 CASSLSFGGGDDTQYF TGTGCCAGCAGCTTAAGTTTCGGGGGGGGCGATGATACGCAGTATTTT
- - TRBJ1-1 TRBV20-1 CSAKVVDEAFF TGCAGTGCTAAGGTGGTAGATGAAGCTTTCTTT
- - TRBJ1-4 TRBV3-1/TRBV3-2 CASSQGRGWQLREKLFF TGTGCCAGCAGCCAAGGACGGGGATGGCAGCTCCGGGAAAAACTGTTTTTT
- - TRBJ2-3 TRBV5-6 CASSPWWMPRDTQYF TGTGCCAGCAGCCCCTGGTGGATGCCTAGGGATACGCAGTATTTT
- - TRBJ2-3 TRBV12-3/TRBV12-4 CASSKGIEDTQYF TGTGCCAGCAGTAAAGGGATCGAAGATACGCAGTATTTT
- - TRBJ2-7 TRBV6-6 CASSYEGYEQYF TGTGCCAGCAGTTACGAGGGCTACGAGCAGTACTTC
few - TRBJ1-2 TRBV6-6 CASSYGGVYGYTF TGTGCCAGCAGTTACGGCGGAGTTTATGGCTACACCTTC